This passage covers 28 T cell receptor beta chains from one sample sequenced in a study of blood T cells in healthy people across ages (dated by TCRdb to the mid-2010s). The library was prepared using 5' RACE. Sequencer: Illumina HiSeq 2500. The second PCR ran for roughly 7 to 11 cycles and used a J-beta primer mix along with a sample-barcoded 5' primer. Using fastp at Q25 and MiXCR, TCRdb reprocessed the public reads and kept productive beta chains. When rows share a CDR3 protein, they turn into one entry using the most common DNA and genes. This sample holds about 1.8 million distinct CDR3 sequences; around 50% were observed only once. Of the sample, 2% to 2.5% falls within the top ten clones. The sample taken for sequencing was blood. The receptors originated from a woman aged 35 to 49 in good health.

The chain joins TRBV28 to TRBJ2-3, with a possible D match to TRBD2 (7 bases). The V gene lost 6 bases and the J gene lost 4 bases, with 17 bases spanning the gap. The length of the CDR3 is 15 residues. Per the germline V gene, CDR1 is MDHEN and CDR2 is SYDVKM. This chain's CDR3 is CASRTARGGADTQYF. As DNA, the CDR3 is TGTGCCAGCAGAACCGCAAGGGGGGGCGCAGATACGCAGTATTTT.

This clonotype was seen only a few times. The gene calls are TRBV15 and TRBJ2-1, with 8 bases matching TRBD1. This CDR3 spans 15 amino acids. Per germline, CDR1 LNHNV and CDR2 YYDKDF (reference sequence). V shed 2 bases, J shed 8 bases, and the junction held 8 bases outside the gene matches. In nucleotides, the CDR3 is TGTGCCACCAGCAGATCAGGGGGCAAGAATGATGAGCAGTTCTTC. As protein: CATSRSGGKNDEQFF. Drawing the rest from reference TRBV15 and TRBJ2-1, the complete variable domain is DAMVIQNPRYQVTQFGKPVTLSCSQTLNHNVMYWYQQKSSQAPKLLFHYYDKDFNNEADTPDNFQSRRPNTSFCFLDIRSPGLGDTAMYLCATSRSGGKNDEQFFGPGTRLTVL.

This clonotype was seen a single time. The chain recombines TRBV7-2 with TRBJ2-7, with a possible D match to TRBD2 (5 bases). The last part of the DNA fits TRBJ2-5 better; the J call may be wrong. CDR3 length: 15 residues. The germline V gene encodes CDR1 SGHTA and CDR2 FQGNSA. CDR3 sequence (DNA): TGTGCCAGCAGCTTAGTTCGTAGGACTGGTGAGACCCAGTACTTC. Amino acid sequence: CASSLVRRTGETQYF.

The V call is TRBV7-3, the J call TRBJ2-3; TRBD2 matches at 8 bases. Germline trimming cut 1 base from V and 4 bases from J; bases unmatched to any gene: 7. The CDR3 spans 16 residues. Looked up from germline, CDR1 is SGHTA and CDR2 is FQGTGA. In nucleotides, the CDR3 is TGTGCCAGCAGCTTAATTCCGGGGGGGCCCGCAGATACGCAGTATTTT. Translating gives CASSLIPGGPADTQYF.

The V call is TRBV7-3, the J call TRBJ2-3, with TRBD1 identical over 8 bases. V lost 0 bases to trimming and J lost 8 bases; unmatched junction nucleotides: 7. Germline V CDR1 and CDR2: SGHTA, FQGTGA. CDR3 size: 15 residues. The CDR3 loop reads CASSLTAQGGGTQYF. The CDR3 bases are TGTGCCAGCAGCTTAACGGCACAGGGGGGTGGTACGCAGTATTTT.

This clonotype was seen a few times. The CDR3 spells CASSQDISGIQETQYF. In nucleotides, the CDR3 is TGCGCCAGCAGCCAAGATATTAGCGGGATACAAGAGACCCAGTACTTC. The V and J genes are TRBV4-1 and TRBJ2-5; 8 bases are shared with TRBD2. The V segment lost 0 bases and the J segment 2 bases; nucleotides outside the gene matches: 5. The CDR3 consists of 16 residues. Germline CDR1 and CDR2: MGHRA and YSYEKL.

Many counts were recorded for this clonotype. Here the CDR3 reads CASSDSWETQYF. The CDR3 coding sequence is TGTGCCAGCAGTGACAGTTGGGAGACCCAGTACTTC. This rearrangement joins TRBV25-1 to TRBJ2-5; unclear D gene. Per germline, CDR1 MGHDK and CDR2 SYGVNS. V lost 3 bases, J lost 5 bases, and 7 bases lay in between. There are 12 residues in the CDR3. The full variable domain, completed using reference TRBV25-1 and TRBJ2-5, is EADIYQTPRYLVIGTGKKITLECSQTMGHDKMYWYQQDPGMELHLIHYSYGVNSTEKGDLSSESTVSRIRTEHFPLTLESARPSHTSQYLCASSDSWETQYFGPGTRLLVL.

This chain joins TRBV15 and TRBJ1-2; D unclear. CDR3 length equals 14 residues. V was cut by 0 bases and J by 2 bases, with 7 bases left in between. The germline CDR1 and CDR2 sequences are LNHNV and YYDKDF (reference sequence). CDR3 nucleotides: TGTGCCACCAGCAGAGATGTGACGAACTATGGCTACACCTTC. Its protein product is CATSRDVTNYGYTF.

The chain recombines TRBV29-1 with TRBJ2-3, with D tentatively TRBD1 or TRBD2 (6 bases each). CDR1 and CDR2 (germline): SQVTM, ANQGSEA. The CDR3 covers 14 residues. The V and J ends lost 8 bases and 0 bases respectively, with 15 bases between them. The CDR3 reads CSSIRGASTDTQYF. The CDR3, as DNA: TGCAGCTCTATAAGGGGGGCTAGCACAGATACGCAGTATTTT.

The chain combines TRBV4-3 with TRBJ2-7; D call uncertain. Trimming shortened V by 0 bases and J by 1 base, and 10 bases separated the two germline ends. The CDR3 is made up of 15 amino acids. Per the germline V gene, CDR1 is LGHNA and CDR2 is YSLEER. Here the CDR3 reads CASSQEIARSYEQYF. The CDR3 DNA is TGCGCCAGCAGCCAAGAGATCGCCAGATCCTACGAGCAGTACTTC.

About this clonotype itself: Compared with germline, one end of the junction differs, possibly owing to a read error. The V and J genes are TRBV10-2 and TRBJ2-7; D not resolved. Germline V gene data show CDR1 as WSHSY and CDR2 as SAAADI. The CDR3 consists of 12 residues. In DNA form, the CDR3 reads TGCGCCAGCGCCCCAGGCTCCCACGAGCAGTACTTC. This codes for CASAPGSHEQYF.

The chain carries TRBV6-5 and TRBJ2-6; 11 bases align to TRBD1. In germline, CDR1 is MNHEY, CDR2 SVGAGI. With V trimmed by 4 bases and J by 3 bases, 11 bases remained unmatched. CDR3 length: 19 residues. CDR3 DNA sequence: TGTGCCAGCAGTTCGCCGGGACAGGGGGGTCTAAGTGGGGCCAACGTCCTGACTTTC. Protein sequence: CASSSPGQGGLSGANVLTF.

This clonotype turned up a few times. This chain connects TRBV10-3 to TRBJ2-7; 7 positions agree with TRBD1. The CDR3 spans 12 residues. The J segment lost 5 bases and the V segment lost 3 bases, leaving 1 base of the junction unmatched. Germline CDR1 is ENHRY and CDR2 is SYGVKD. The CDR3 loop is CAISEQGNEQYF. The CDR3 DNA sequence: TGTGCCATCAGTGAACAGGGGAACGAGCAGTACTTC.

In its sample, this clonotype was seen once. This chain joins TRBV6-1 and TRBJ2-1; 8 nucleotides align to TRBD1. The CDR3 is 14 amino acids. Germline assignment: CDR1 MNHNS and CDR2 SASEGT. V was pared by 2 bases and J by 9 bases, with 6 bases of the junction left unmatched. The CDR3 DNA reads TGTGCCAGCAGTGAAATGACAGGGGTAGGTGAGCAGTTCTTC. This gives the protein CASSEMTGVGEQFF.

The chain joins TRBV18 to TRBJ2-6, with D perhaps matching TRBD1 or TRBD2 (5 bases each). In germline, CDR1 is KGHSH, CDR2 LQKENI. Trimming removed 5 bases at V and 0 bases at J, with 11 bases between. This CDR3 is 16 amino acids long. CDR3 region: CASSGGLPSGANVLTF. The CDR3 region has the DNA TGTGCCAGCTCAGGGGGTCTGCCCTCTGGGGCCAACGTCCTGACTTTC.

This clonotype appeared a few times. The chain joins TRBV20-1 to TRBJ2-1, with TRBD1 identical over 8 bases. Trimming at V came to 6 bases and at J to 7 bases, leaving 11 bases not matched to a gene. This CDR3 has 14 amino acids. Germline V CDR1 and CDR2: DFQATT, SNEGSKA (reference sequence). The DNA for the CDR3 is TGCAGTGCCCCCGGGCAGGGGGCTGGGAATGAGCAGTTCTTC. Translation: CSAPGQGAGNEQFF.

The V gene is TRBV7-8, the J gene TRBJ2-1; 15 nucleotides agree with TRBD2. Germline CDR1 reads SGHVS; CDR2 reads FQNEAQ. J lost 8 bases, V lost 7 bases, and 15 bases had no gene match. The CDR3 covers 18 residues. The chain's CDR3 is CASTTTGTSGGTPHEQFF. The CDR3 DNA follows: TGTGCCAGCACCACTACTGGGACTAGCGGGGGGACCCCTCATGAGCAGTTCTTC.

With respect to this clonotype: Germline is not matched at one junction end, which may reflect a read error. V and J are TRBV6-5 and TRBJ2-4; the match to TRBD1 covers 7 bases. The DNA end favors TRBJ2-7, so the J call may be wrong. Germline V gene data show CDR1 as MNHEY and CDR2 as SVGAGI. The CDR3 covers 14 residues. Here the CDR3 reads CAGSSRQGTYEQYF. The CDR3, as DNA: TGTGCCGGCAGTAGCAGACAGGGAACCTACGAGCAGTACTTC.

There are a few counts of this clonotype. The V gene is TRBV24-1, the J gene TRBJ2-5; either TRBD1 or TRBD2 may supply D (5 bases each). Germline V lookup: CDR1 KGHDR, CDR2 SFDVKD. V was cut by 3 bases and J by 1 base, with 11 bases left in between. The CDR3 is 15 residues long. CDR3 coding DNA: TGTGCCACCAGTGATCCCCGGGACGGCCAAGAGACCCAGTACTTC. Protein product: CATSDPRDGQETQYF.

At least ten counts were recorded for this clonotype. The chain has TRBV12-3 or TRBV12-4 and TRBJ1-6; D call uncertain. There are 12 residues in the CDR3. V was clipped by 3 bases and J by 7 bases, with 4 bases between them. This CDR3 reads CASSFGNSPLHF. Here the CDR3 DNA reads TGTGCCAGCAGTTTCGGGAATTCACCCCTCCACTTT.

The CDR3, as DNA: TGTGCCAGCTCACCACCGCGCGGGACAGATGTGCAGTACTTC. Translating it yields CASSPPRGTDVQYF. The chain uses TRBV18 and TRBJ2-4, with D possibly matching TRBD1 (7 bases). Germline CDR1 and CDR2: KGHSH and LQKENI. The CDR3 is 14 residues long. V lost 0 bases to trimming and J lost 13 bases, with 16 bases between them.

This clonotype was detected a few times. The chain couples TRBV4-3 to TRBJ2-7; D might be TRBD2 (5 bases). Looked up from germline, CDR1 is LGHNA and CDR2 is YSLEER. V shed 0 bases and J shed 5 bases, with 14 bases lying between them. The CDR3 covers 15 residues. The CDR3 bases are TGCGCCAGCAGCCAAGATATGGGGAGAAGCAACGAGCAGTACTTC. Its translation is CASSQDMGRSNEQYF.

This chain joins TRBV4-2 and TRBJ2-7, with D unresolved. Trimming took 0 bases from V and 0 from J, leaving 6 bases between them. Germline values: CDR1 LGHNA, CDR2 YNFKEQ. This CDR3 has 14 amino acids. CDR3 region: CASSQDKLSYEQYF. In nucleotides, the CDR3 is TGTGCCAGCAGCCAAGATAAGCTCTCCTACGAGCAGTACTTC.

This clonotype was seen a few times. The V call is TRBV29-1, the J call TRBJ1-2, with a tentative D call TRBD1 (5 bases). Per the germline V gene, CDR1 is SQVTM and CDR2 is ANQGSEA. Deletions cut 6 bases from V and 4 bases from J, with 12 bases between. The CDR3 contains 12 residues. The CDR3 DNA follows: TGCAGCGTACCAGGACACTCCTATGGCTACACCTTC. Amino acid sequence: CSVPGHSYGYTF.

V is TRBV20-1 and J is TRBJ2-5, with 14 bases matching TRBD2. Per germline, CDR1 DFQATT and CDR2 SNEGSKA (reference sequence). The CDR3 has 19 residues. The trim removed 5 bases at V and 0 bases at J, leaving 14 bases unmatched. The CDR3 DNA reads TGCAGTGCTCAACCTCCGACTAGCGGGGGGGGAATAAACCAAGAGACCCAGTACTTC. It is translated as CSAQPPTSGGGINQETQYF.

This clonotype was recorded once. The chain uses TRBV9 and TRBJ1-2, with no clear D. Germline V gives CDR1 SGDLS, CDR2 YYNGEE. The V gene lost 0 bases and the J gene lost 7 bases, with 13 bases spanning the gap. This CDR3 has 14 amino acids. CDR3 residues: CASSVGSTVTGYTF. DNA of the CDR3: TGTGCCAGCAGCGTAGGGTCTACAGTTACTGGCTACACCTTC.

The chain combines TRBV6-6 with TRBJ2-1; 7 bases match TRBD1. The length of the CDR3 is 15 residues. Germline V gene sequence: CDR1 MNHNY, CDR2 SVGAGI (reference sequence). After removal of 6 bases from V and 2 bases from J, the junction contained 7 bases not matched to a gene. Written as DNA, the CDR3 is TGTGCCAGCAGCCCCGGGACAGAGGCCTACAATGAGCAGTTCTTC. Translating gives CASSPGTEAYNEQFF.

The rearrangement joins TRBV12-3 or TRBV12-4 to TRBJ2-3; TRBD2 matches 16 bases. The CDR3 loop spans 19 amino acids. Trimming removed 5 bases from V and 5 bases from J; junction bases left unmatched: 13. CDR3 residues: CASSAGTSGRATPGDTQYF. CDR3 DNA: TGTGCCAGCAGTGCCGGGACTAGCGGGAGGGCCACCCCAGGAGATACGCAGTATTTT.